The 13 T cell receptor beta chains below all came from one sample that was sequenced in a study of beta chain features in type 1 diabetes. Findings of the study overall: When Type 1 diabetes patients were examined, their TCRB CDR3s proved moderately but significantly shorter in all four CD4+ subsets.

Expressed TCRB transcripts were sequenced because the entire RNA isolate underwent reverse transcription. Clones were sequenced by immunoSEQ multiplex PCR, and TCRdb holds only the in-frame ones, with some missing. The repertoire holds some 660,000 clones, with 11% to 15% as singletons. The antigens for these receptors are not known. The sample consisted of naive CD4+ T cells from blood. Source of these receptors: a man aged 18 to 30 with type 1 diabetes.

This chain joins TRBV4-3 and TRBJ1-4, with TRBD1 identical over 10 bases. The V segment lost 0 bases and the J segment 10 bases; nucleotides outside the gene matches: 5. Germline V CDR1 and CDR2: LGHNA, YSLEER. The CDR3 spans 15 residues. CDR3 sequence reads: CASSQEGQGKVKLFF. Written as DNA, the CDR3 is TGCGCCAGCAGCCAAGAGGGACAGGGGAAAGTAAAACTGTTTTTT.

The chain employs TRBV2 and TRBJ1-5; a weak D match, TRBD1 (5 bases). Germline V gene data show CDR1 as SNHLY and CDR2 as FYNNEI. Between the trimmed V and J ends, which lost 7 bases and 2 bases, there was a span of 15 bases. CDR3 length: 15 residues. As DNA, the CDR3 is TGTGCCAGCACCGGGGCAGCAAATGGCAATCAGCCCCAGCATTTT. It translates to CASTGAANGNQPQHF.

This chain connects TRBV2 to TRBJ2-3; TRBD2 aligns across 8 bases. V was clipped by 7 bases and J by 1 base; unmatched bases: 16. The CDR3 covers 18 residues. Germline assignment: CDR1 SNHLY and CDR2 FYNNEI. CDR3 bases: TGTGCCAGCATTAAGGTAGTGGGGGGACTAGACCGCACAGATACGCAGTATTTT. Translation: CASIKVVGGLDRTDTQYF.

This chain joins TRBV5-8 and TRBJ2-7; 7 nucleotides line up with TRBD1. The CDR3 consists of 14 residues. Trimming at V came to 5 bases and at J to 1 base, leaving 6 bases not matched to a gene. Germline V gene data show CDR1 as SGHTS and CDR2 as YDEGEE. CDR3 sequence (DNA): TGTGCCAGCAGACGGACAGGTTGGTCCTACGAGCAGTACTTC. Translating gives CASRRTGWSYEQYF.

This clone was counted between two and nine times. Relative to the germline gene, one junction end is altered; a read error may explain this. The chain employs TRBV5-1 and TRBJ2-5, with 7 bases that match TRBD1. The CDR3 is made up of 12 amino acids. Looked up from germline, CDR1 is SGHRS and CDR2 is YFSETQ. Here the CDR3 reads CASSLDRTSQYF. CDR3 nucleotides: TGCGCCAGCAGTTTGGACAGGACATCCCAGTACTTC.

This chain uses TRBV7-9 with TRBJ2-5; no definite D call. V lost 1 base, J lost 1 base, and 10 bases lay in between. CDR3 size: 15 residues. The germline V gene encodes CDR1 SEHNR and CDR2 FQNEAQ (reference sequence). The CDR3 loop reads CASSLVRVSQETQYF. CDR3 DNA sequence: TGTGCCAGCAGCTTAGTTCGTGTCAGCCAAGAGACCCAGTACTTC.

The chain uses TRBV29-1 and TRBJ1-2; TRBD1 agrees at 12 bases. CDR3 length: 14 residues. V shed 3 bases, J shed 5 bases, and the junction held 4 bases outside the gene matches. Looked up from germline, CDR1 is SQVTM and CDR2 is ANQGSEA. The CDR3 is CSVEWDRGPYGYTF. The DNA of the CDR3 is TGCAGCGTTGAGTGGGACAGGGGGCCATATGGCTACACCTTC.

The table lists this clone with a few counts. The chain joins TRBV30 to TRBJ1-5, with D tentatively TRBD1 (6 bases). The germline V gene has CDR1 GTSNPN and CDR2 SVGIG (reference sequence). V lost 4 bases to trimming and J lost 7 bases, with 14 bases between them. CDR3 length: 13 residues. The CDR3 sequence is CAWTNREGQPQHF. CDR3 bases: TGTGCCTGGACCAACAGGGAAGGACAGCCCCAGCATTTT. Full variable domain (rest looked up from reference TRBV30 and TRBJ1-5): SQTIHQWPATLVQPVGSPLSLECTVEGTSNPNLYWYRQAAGRGLQLLFYSVGIGQISSEVPQNLSASRPQDRQFILSSKKLLLSDSGFYLCAWTNREGQPQHFGDGTRLSIL.

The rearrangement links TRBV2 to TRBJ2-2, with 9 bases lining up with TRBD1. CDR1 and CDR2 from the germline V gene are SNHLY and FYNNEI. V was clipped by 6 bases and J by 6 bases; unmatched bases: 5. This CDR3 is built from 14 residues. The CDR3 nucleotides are TGTGCCAGCAGGGGGACAGGGCGCCCCGGGGAGCTGTTTTTT. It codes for CASRGTGRPGELFF.

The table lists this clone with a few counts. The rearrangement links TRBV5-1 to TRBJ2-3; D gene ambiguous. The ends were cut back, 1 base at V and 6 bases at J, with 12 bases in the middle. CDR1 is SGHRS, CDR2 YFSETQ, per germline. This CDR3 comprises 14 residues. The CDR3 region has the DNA TGCGCCAGCAGCTTGTCCTCATCTTCGGATACGCAGTATTTT. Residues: CASSLSSSSDTQYF.

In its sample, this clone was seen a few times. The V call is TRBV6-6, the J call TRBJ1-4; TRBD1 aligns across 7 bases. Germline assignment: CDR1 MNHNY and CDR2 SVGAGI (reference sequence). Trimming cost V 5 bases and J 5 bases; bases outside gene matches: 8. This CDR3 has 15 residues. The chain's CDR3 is CASSLTGFGNEKLFF. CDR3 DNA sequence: TGTGCCAGCAGTCTGACAGGGTTCGGGAATGAAAAACTGTTTTTT.

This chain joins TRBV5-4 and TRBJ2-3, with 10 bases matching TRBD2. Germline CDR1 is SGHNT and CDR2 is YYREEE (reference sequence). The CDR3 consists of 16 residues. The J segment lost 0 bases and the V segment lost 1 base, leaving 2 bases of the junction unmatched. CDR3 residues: CASSLLLAGSTDTQYF. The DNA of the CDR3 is TGTGCCAGCAGCTTGCTACTAGCGGGGAGCACAGATACGCAGTATTTT. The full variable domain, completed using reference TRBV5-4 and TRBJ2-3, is ETGVTQSPTHLIKTRGQQVTLRCSSQSGHNTVSWYQQALGQGPQFIFQYYREEENGRGNFPPRFSGLQFPNYSSELNVNALELDDSALYLCASSLLLAGSTDTQYFGPGTRLTVL.

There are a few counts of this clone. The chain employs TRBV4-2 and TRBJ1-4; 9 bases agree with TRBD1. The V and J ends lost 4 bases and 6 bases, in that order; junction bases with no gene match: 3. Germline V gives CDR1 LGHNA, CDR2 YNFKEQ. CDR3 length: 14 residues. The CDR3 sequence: CASSPRQGDEKLFF. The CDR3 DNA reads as TGTGCCAGCAGCCCCAGACAGGGGGATGAAAAACTGTTTTTT.